The 11 T cell receptor beta chains presented below share a single source sample, sequenced in a study of blood T cell repertoires in COVID-19. Measured with immunoSEQ multiplex PCR; TCRdb has only the in-frame clones, and not every one. Among 100,000 or so clones listed, roughly 88% were seen once. The specimen sequenced was peripheral blood. The source of these receptors is an older woman with acute or convalescent COVID-19.

The sample holds a few counts of this clone. This chain links TRBV7-8 with TRBJ2-1; no definite D call. Looked up from germline, CDR1 is SGHVS and CDR2 is FQNEAQ. V was cut by 2 bases and J by 6 bases, with 11 bases left in between. This CDR3 has 14 amino acids. Written as DNA, the CDR3 is TGTGCCAGCAGCTTAAGGCGGCAGAGCAATGAGCAGTTCTTC. It yields the protein CASSLRRQSNEQFF.

This chain uses TRBV11-2 with TRBJ1-1; 8 bases fit TRBD1. The junction had 8 bases not matched to a gene; V was cut back by 5 bases and J by 0 bases. Germline V gene lookup returns CDR1 SGHAT and CDR2 FQNNGV. The CDR3 is 16 residues long. This CDR3 is CASSPPRQGMNTEAFF. DNA for the CDR3: TGTGCCAGCAGCCCCCCCCGACAGGGGATGAACACTGAAGCTTTCTTT.

This clone was seen a single time. The chain combines TRBV6-6 with TRBJ2-7, with D unresolved. Germline V gene sequence: CDR1 MNHNY, CDR2 SVGAGI (reference sequence). Trimming took off 5 bases at V and 2 bases at J, with 10 bases between the two ends. This CDR3 has 13 amino acids. CDR3 amino acids: CASSGSYTYEQYF. The DNA for the CDR3 is TGTGCCAGCAGTGGTAGCTACACCTACGAGCAGTACTTC.

V is TRBV7-9 and J is TRBJ2-2; TRBD2 might be the D (6 bases). Germline assignment: CDR1 SEHNR and CDR2 FQNEAQ (reference sequence). The CDR3 spans 16 residues. V lost 0 bases and J lost 0, with 8 bases in between. CDR3 DNA: TGTGCCAGCAGCTTAGCGGGGGGTTCGAACACCGGGGAGCTGTTTTTT. Its protein product is CASSLAGGSNTGELFF.

This chain uses TRBV25-1 with TRBJ1-1, with 8 bases that match TRBD1. The germline gives CDR1 MGHDK, CDR2 SYGVNS. CDR3 length: 15 amino acids. The V segment lost 6 bases and the J segment 5 bases; nucleotides outside the gene matches: 11. CDR3 in DNA: TGTGCCAGCAGGCCCGACCAGGGGGCTTTAACTGAAGCTTTCTTT. It translates to CASRPDQGALTEAFF.

The chain couples TRBV5-1 to TRBJ1-2; no reliable D call. Trimming left V 2 bases short and J 4 bases short, with 9 bases between. In germline, CDR1 is SGHRS, CDR2 YFSETQ. This CDR3 contains 13 residues. DNA for the CDR3: TGCGCCAGCAGCTTTGAAGCTGCCTATGGCTACACCTTC. Protein product: CASSFEAAYGYTF.

This chain connects TRBV28 to TRBJ2-7; D remains unclear. This CDR3 comprises 11 residues. The V end was cut by 5 bases, the J end by 3 bases, with 5 bases between. Germline V gene sequence: CDR1 MDHEN, CDR2 SYDVKM. The CDR3 bases are TGTGCCAGCAGTGTAAACTACGAGCAGTACTTC. Protein product: CASSVNYEQYF.

The chain carries TRBV11-2 and TRBJ2-3; unclear D gene. Germline-derived CDR1 and CDR2 are SGHAT and FQNNGV. V lost 3 bases and J 4 bases, leaving 8 bases between the germline ends. The CDR3 covers 13 residues. The CDR3 sequence: CASSFQLPDTQYF. The CDR3, as DNA: TGTGCCAGCAGCTTTCAACTCCCAGATACGCAGTATTTT. Based on the CDR3 plus reference TRBV11-2 and TRBJ2-3, the full variable domain is EAGVAQSPRYKIIEKRQSVAFWCNPISGHATLYWYQQILGQGPKLLIQFQNNGVVDDSQLPKDRFSAERLKGVDSTLKIQPAKLEDSAVYLCASSFQLPDTQYFGPGTRLTVL.

The V gene is TRBV7-8, the J gene TRBJ1-1; D is possibly TRBD1 (5 bases). The CDR3 contains 16 residues. Germline CDR1 and CDR2: SGHVS and FQNEAQ. Trimming cost V 7 bases and J 0 bases, with 18 bases left between them. The CDR3 bases are TGTGCCAGCAAAATTGGGGCAGCAGTCATGAACACTGAAGCTTTCTTT. Its translation: CASKIGAAVMNTEAFF.

This clone has just one count. The J gene is TRBJ2-7, the V gene TRBV29-1; 8 bases are a match to TRBD2. V was pared by 4 bases and J by 5 bases, with 10 bases of the junction left unmatched. Germline values: CDR1 SQVTM, CDR2 ANQGSEA. This CDR3 contains 14 residues. The DNA for the CDR3 is TGCAGCGTTGCCCCGACTAGCGTTACCCACGAGCAGTACTTC. Encoded protein: CSVAPTSVTHEQYF.

The V gene is TRBV20-1, the J gene TRBJ2-1; unclear D gene. The V gene's germline CDR1 is DFQATT and CDR2 SNEGSKA (reference sequence). V was cut by 7 bases and J by 4 bases, with 5 bases left in between. This CDR3 is 10 amino acids long. Written as DNA, the CDR3 is TGCAGTGTACGGTACAATGAGCAGTTCTTC. Its translation: CSVRYNEQFF.